The following is a TCR beta chain sequence with its context. Its specificity is unknown. This entry belongs to a study of shared clonotypes between healthy human individuals. The CDR3 has 16 residues. Study results and caveats: Across subsets, estimated richness was generally greater for naive than for memory populations. Clonotype sharing among the donors was expected to vary with sequencing depth.

Per the study methods: From ImmunoSEQ came sequences covering only the junction and carrying no quality scores, so filtering differed. The repertoire was sequenced with immunoSEQ multiplex PCR; TCRdb's copy has only in-frame clones and lacks some. The DNA was the basis for D and trimming; V, J and clone size are from that table. The sample shows about 340,000 clones, around 79% of them seen only once. The source material was memory CD4+ T cells sorted from blood. Sample subset: CD45RA-negative fraction. This rearrangement joins TRBV21-1 to TRBJ1-4. TRBV21-1 is marked as a pseudogene. The receptor was derived from a man aged 30-40 years in good health. The CDR3 reads CASLRVREVGDEKLFF. CDR3 sequence (DNA): TGTGCCAGCCTAAGGGTCCGAGAGGTGGGGGATGAAAAACTGTTTTTT.